This T cell receptor (beta chain) derives from a study of blood T cell repertoires in COVID-19. For the study at large: Spain, Italy and the United States supplied samples that represented acute and convalescent COVID-19. The analysed material was cDNA or gDNA that came from T cells, B-cell-depleted T cells, or PBMCs.

Per the authors' pipeline: Reference gene primer amplification in the assay estimated nucleated cell counts. Clones were sequenced by immunoSEQ multiplex PCR, and TCRdb holds only the in-frame ones, with some missing. The V and J calls and the clone size are those of that table, but D and trimming were determined from the DNA. The sample shows 95,000 to 120,000 clones, roughly 84% of them seen only once. Between the trimmed V and J ends, which lost 3 bases and 4 bases, there was a span of 16 bases. The CDR3 has 15 amino acids. Germline values: CDR1 MNHEY, CDR2 SVGEGT. The receptor was isolated from a man between 35 and 55 years old with acute or convalescent COVID-19. Sequencing was done on a sample of peripheral blood. The rearrangement links TRBV6-2 or TRBV6-3 to TRBJ2-7; D not resolved. The CDR3 DNA reads TGTGCCAGCAGTTATACGAGACAAGAGAATTACGAGCAGTACTTC. Its protein product is CASSYTRQENYEQYF.